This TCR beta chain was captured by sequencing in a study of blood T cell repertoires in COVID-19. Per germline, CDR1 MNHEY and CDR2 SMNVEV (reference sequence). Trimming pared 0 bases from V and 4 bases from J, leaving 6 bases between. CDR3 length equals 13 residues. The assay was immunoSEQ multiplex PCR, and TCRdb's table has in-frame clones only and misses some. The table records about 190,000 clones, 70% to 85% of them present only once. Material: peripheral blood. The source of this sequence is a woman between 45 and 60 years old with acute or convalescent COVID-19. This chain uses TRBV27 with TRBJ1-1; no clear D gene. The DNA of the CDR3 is TGTGCCAGCAGTTTATCCGCTATCACTGAAGCTTTCTTT. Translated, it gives CASSLSAITEAFF.